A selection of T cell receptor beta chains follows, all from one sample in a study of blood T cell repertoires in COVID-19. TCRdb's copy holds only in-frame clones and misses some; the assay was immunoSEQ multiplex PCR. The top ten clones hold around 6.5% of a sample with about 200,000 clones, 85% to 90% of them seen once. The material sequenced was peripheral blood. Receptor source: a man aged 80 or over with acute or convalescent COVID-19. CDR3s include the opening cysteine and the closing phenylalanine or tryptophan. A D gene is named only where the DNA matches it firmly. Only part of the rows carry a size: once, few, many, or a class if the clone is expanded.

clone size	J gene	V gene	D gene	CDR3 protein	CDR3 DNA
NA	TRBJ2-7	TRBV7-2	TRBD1	CASSRKTGQGANEQYF	TGTGCCAGCAGCAGGAAGACGGGACAGGGGGCCAACGAGCAGTACTTC
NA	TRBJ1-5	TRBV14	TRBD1	CASSLRGVNQPQHF	TGTGCCAGCAGCCTCAGGGGGGTCAATCAGCCCCAGCATTTT
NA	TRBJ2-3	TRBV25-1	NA	CASSEYNSPDTQYF	TGTGCCAGCAGTGAATATAACAGCCCAGATACGCAGTATTTT
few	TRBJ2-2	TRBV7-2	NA	CASSSHGRNTGELFF	TGTGCCAGCAGCTCCCATGGGCGGAACACCGGGGAGCTGTTTTTT
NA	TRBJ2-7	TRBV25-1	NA	CASSPVTETYEQYF	TGTGCCAGCAGCCCCGTGACAGAGACCTACGAGCAGTACTTC
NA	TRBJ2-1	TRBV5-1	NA	CASFQRSSVYNEQFF	TGCGCCAGCTTCCAACGTTCTAGCGTTTACAATGAGCAGTTCTTC
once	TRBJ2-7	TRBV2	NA	CASQGSPDEQYF	TGTGCCAGCCAGGGCTCCCCGGACGAGCAGTACTTC
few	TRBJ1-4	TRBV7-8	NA	CASSLADGGNEKLFF	TGTGCCAGCAGCTTAGCGGACGGGGGTAATGAAAAACTGTTTTTT
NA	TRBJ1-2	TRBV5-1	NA	CASRQQGINYGYTF	TGCGCCAGCAGGCAGCAGGGGATTAACTATGGCTACACCTTC
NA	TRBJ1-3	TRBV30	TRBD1	CAWGTGGNTIYF	TGTGCCTGGGGGACAGGGGGAAACACCATATATTTT
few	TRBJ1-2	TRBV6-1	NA	CASSDWAGYYGYTF	TGTGCCAGCAGTGATTGGGCAGGGTACTATGGCTACACCTTC
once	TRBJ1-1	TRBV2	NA	CASSGPGGANTEAFF	TGTGCCAGCAGTGGACCGGGGGGTGCGAACACTGAAGCTTTCTTT
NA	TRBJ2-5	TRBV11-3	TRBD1	CASSQNPGQGGTQYF	TGTGCCAGCAGCCAGAACCCGGGACAGGGTGGGACCCAGTACTTC
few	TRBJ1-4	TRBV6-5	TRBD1	CASRPGQNNEKLFF	TGTGCCAGCAGACCGGGACAGAATAATGAAAAACTGTTTTTT
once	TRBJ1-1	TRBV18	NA	CASSPRQTRATEAFF	TGTGCCAGCTCACCCCGACAGACCCGGGCCACTGAAGCTTTCTTT
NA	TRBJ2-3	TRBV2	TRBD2	CASSSGASTDTQYF	TGTGCCAGCAGTAGCGGGGCAAGCACAGATACGCAGTATTTT
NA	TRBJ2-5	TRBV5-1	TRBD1	CASSSGQIQETQYF	TGCGCCAGCAGCTCGGGACAGATCCAAGAGACCCAGTACTTC
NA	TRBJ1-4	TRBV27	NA	CASSPTRPPTNEKLFF	TGTGCCAGCAGTCCTACCAGGCCCCCAACTAATGAAAAACTGTTTTTT
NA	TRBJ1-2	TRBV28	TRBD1	CASSPWGQIYGYTF	TGTGCCAGCAGTCCGTGGGGACAGATTTATGGCTACACCTTC
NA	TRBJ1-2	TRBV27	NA	CASSFRGFAYGYTF	TGTGCCAGCAGTTTCAGAGGGTTCGCCTATGGCTACACCTTC
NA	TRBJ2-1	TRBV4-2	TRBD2	CASSPGESGSSEQFF	TGTGCCAGCAGCCCGGGAGAGAGCGGGAGTAGTGAGCAGTTCTTC
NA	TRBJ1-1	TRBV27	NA	CASSLYAATGRAFF	TGTGCCAGCAGTTTATATGCGGCTACTGGGAGGGCTTTCTTT
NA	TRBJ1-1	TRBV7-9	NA	CASSLAGAEAFF	TGTGCCAGCAGCTTAGCGGGCGCGGAAGCTTTCTTT
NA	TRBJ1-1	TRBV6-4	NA	CASKLDSLNTEAFF	TGTGCCAGCAAATTGGACAGCTTGAACACTGAAGCTTTCTTT
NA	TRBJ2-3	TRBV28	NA	CASSFETASSTDTQYF	TGTGCCAGCAGTTTTGAGACTGCCAGTAGCACAGATACGCAGTATTTT
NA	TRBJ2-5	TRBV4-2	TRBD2	CASSQGPLAGGTETQYF	TGTGCCAGCAGCCAAGGTCCACTAGCGGGAGGGACGGAGACCCAGTACTTC
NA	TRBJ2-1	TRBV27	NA	CASSRDSGSYNEQFF	TGTGCCAGCAGCCGCGACAGTGGCTCCTACAATGAGCAGTTCTTC
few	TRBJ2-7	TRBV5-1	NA	CASSRGGRALSYEQYF	TGCGCCAGCAGCCGAGGTGGGCGGGCCCTCTCCTACGAGCAGTACTTC
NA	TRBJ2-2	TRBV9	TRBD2	CASSSGLAGGNTGELFF	TGTGCCAGCAGCTCGGGACTAGCGGGAGGCAACACCGGGGAGCTGTTTTTT